A selection of T cell receptor beta chains follows, all from one sample in a study of identical twins. TCRdb reprocessed the 5' RACE reads via MiXCR and lists one record per CDR3 protein. The sample yields roughly 750,000 distinct CDR3 sequences, over 20% seen once. Another study also made use of these data, one on T cells expressing NK-cell markers.

What was sequenced was PBMCs. Receptor source: a young woman in good health. Each CDR3 is given with its conserved first and last residue. D genes are given only for firm matches. Clone size is stated in some rows and not others, as once, few, many or a class when expanded.

CDR3 | DNA | V | size | D | J
CASSLGSGHNTDTQYF | TGCGCCAGCAGCTTGGGGAGCGGACATAACACAGATACGCAGTATTTT | TRBV5-1 | many | NA | TRBJ2-3
CSARTRLNEAFF | TGCAGTGCTCGGACCAGGCTTAATGAAGCTTTCTTT | TRBV20-1 | NA | NA | TRBJ1-1
CASSLDSPAYNEQFF | TGTGCCAGCAGCCTGGACAGCCCCGCGTACAATGAGCAGTTCTTC | TRBV6-2/TRBV6-3 | NA | NA | TRBJ2-1
CASSQDGAGEQPQHF | TGCGCCAGCAGCCAAGATGGGGCAGGGGAACAGCCCCAGCATTTT | TRBV4-1 | NA | NA | TRBJ1-5
CASSSAGGRVEQYF | TGTGCCAGCAGCTCAGCGGGAGGGAGAGTCGAGCAGTACTTC | TRBV7-2 | few | TRBD2 | TRBJ2-7
CASSLPSGGAEGSIQYF | TGTGCCAGCAGCCTCCCTAGCGGGGGGGCCGAGGGAAGCATTCAGTACTTC | TRBV4-2 | few | TRBD2 | TRBJ2-4
CASSPSDSRNTEAFF | TGTGCCAGCAGCCCCTCGGACAGTAGGAACACTGAAGCTTTCTTT | TRBV7-9 | few | NA | TRBJ1-1
CAIKGLAGEDEQYF | TGTGCCATCAAAGGACTAGCGGGAGAAGACGAGCAGTACTTC | TRBV10-3 | few | TRBD2 | TRBJ2-7
CSARAQGGEQYF | TGCAGTGCTAGAGCCCAGGGCGGAGAGCAGTACTTC | TRBV20-1 | many | NA | TRBJ2-7
CATSRDGGAETQYF | TGTGCCACCAGCAGAGACGGAGGGGCCGAGACCCAGTACTTC | TRBV15 | NA | NA | TRBJ2-5
CSAPPGKVNTEAFF | TGCAGTGCCCCGCCCGGGAAGGTTAACACTGAAGCTTTCTTT | TRBV20-1 | many | NA | TRBJ1-1